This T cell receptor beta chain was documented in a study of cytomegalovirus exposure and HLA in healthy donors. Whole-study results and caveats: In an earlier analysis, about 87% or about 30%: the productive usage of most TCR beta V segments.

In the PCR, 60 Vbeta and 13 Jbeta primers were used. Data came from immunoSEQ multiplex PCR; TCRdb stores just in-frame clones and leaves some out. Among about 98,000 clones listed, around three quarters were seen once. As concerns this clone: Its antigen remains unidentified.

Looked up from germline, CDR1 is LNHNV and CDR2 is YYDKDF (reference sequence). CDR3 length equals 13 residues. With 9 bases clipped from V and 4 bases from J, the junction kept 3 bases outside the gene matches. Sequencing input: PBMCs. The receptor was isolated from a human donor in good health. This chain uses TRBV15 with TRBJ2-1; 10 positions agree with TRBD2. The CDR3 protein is CATRLAGYNEQFF. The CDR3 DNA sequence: TGTGCCACAAGACTAGCGGGTTACAATGAGCAGTTCTTC.